This TCR beta chain stems from a study of T-cell reconstitution after alpha-beta-depleted transplantation in children. This clonotype was counted at least ten times. Unique molecular identifiers were used to barcode this TCRbeta library. One entry per CDR3 protein, called by TCRdb with MiXCR from the PCR reads. Here the sample spans about 240,000 distinct CDR3 sequences, 9.5% to 15% being singletons. The CDR3 extends over 21 amino acids. The germline V and J ends were trimmed by 3 bases and 3 bases, with 32 bases remaining between them. From germline, CDR1 is KGHSH and CDR2 LQKENI. The TCR comes from a human donor who donated a stem cell graft to a child with acute lymphoblastic leukemia. The sample consisted of PBMCs from the stem cell graft donor, taken from the stem cell graft. V gene TRBV18 combines with J gene TRBJ1-1, with a weak D call TRBD1 (6 bases). The CDR3 sequence is CASSPVTREWGGRSRDTEAFF. The CDR3 DNA reads TGTGCCAGCTCACCCGTTACCCGCGAGTGGGGGGGGCGAAGTAGGGACACTGAAGCTTTCTTT.